The source of this TCR beta chain is a study of T cells expressing NK-cell markers. Overall study context: HCMV serostatus: most of the eight sequenced donors positive, one negative. General study results and limits: The CD3+CD56-NKG2C+ fraction was also led by these clonotypes in several donors.

Concerning this clonotype: Antigen: not known.

There are 12 residues in the CDR3. The authors made TCR beta cDNA libraries by 5'RACE template switching. This switching added a universal primer site and UMIs. TCRdb processed the 5' RACE reads again and assigns one entry to each CDR3 protein, with no DNA. This repertoire includes 550,000 to 600,000 distinct CDR3 sequences. This TCR came from a young man in good health. The chain is built from TRBV12-3 or TRBV12-4 and TRBJ2-1; absent DNA, TCRdb's TRBD2 call cannot be checked. The sample taken for sequencing was blood T cells: a sorted CD56 or NKG2C T cell subset, CD4+ or CD8+ T cells, or bulk PBMC T cells (not recorded which). The CDR3: CASSLPGWEQFF.